This T cell receptor (beta chain) was found in a study of T cell clonality in common variable immunodeficiency. Study-wide points: Repertoire-complication correlations in CVID were limited by patient heterogeneity. CVID subjects showed higher TCRbeta clonality than healthy controls. In common variable immunodeficiency, TCR beta chains reportedly carried fewer deletions and N-nucleotide insertions.

TCRdb's copy holds only in-frame clones and misses some; the assay was immunoSEQ multiplex PCR. The sample yields about 35,000 clones, without any singletons. This clone was picked up many times. Its antigen is undetermined. Read coverage stops 3 residues before the CDR3 terminus; the germline J gene supplies the remainder. The CDR3 is 14 amino acids. Germline values: CDR1 SQVTM, CDR2 ANQGSEA. V lost 1 base and J lost 5, with 14 bases in between. This clonotype originated in a person aged 18 to 75 in good health. Material: peripheral blood mononuclear cells. The chain employs TRBV29-1 and TRBJ1-2, with D possibly being TRBD1 (5 bases). This chain's CDR3 is CSVEGGDRQYGYTF. The CDR3 DNA, read in part, is TGCAGCGTTGAAGGTGGAGACAGACAGTATGGC.